This paragraph reports one TCR beta chain. Its antigen remains unidentified. This specimen belongs to a study of T cells in localized non-small cell lung cancer. TCRdb's table, derived via immunoSEQ multiplex PCR, lists solely in-frame clones and lacks some. Among fewer than 20,000 clones, about nine tenths were seen once, and the ten largest hold over 7.5%. The study, taken as a whole, reports: Longer overall survival was associated with a higher density of T cells in the blood.

V lost 2 bases to trimming and J lost 3 bases, with 14 bases between them. In germline, CDR1 is GTSNPN, CDR2 SVGIG (reference sequence). This CDR3 is built from 14 residues. The rearrangement links TRBV30 to TRBJ2-7, with D perhaps given as TRBD1 or TRBD2 (5 bases each). The material sequenced was peripheral blood, taken before any cancer treatment. The sequence came from a man between 40 and 70 years old with stage I lung adenocarcinoma. As DNA, the CDR3 is TGTGCCTGGAGTCCGGGGCGGCAACACTACGAGCAGTACTTC. It translates to CAWSPGRQHYEQYF.